These 23 T cell receptor beta chains were all obtained from the same sample, sequenced in a study of cytomegalovirus exposure and HLA in healthy donors. This PCR relied on a set of 60 Vbeta primers and 13 Jbeta primers. Profiling relied on immunoSEQ multiplex PCR, and the TCRdb table lists in-frame clones only, not all of them. The sample has about 200,000 clones, about four fifths seen once. Sequenced: PBMCs. Receptors were obtained from a man aged 35 to 55 in good health and CMV-seropositive.

A remark on this clone: No conserved phenylalanine or tryptophan is present at the end of the CDR3, so a read error is the likely explanation. This chain links TRBV5-1 with TRBJ1-2; D remains unclear. There are 14 residues in the CDR3. CDR1 is SGHRS and CDR2 is YFSETQ in the germline V gene. Trimming took off 0 bases at V and 7 bases at J, with 13 bases between the two ends. The CDR3 coding sequence is TGCGCCAGCAGCTTGGTGGCCCCAGAGGGTGGCTACACCTAC. It translates to CASSLVAPEGGYTY.

The chain carries TRBV4-3 and TRBJ2-3; 8 bases are a match to TRBD2. With V trimmed by 0 bases and J by 6 bases, 8 bases remained unmatched. This CDR3 is 16 amino acids long. CDR1 and CDR2 (germline): LGHNA, YSLEER. CDR3 sequence (DNA): TGCGCCAGCAGCCAAGACGCGGGGGGCTCCGGGGATACGCAGTATTTT. Protein: CASSQDAGGSGDTQYF.

There are a few counts of this clone. The rearrangement uses TRBV7-9 and TRBJ2-5, with D possibly being TRBD1 (5 bases). Per the germline V gene, CDR1 is SEHNR and CDR2 is FQNEAQ (reference sequence). The CDR3 runs to 13 residues. Trimming took 2 bases from V and 2 from J, leaving 6 bases between them. The CDR3 spells CASSLRQQETQYF. CDR3 in DNA: TGTGCCAGCAGCTTAAGACAGCAAGAGACCCAGTACTTC.

The rearrangement uses TRBV6-5 and TRBJ1-5; D remains ambiguous. Germline V CDR1 and CDR2: MNHEY, SVGAGI. The CDR3 totals 14 residues. Trimming took 7 bases from V and 4 from J, leaving 14 bases between them. CDR3 amino acids: CASTVRAGNQPQHF. DNA for the CDR3: TGTGCCAGCACTGTGCGAGCGGGTAATCAGCCCCAGCATTTT.

Note on this clone: Other DNA sequences in this sample translate to the same CDR3. This chain uses TRBV28 with TRBJ2-3, with 12 bases aligning to TRBD2. Trimming at V came to 6 bases and at J to 1 base, leaving 2 bases not matched to a gene. The CDR3 spans 15 residues. Germline CDR1 reads MDHEN; CDR2 reads SYDVKM. The CDR3 loop is CASSLAGGGTDTQYF. For the CDR3, the DNA is TGTGCCAGCAGCCTAGCGGGAGGGGGCACAGATACGCAGTATTTT. Supplemented by reference TRBV28 and TRBJ2-3, the full variable domain reads DVKVTQSSRYLVKRTGEKVFLECVQDMDHENMFWYRQDPGLGLRLIYFSYDVKMKEKGDIPEGYSVSREKKERFSLILESASTNQTSMYLCASSLAGGGTDTQYFGPGTRLTVL.

This clone was counted once. The chain carries TRBV29-1 and TRBJ2-7; 8 bases map to TRBD2. This CDR3 has 17 amino acids. V lost 0 bases, J lost 6 bases, and 16 bases stayed unmatched. Germline CDR1 and CDR2: SQVTM and ANQGSEA. The CDR3 DNA follows: TGCAGCGTTGAAGATGGGCGGTCGGGGGGGTTCAACGGCGAGCAGTACTTC. It specifies CSVEDGRSGGFNGEQYF.

V and J are TRBV2 and TRBJ1-5; 9 nucleotides line up with TRBD1. The junction had 4 bases not matched to a gene; V was cut back by 6 bases and J by 7 bases. The CDR3 contains 13 residues. Germline CDR1 SNHLY, CDR2 FYNNEI. CDR3 protein: CASSRQGGQPQHF. The CDR3 nucleotides are TGTGCCAGCAGCCGACAGGGGGGACAGCCCCAGCATTTT.

This chain uses TRBV19 with TRBJ2-6; TRBD2 matches at 11 bases. The germline gives CDR1 LNHDA, CDR2 SQIVND (reference sequence). The CDR3 is 18 residues long. V was pared by 4 bases and J by 0 bases, with 5 bases of the junction left unmatched. The CDR3, as DNA: TGTGCCAGTAGTACATCTAGCGGGAGGCCCTCTGGGGCCAACGTCCTGACTTTC. It yields the protein CASSTSSGRPSGANVLTF.

V and J are TRBV11-2 and TRBJ2-1; D may be TRBD2 (6 bases). The CDR3 is 14 amino acids. Germline V lookup: CDR1 SGHAT, CDR2 FQNNGV. V lost 1 base and J 6 bases, leaving 10 bases between the germline ends. CDR3 nucleotides: TGTGCCAGCAGCTTAGGTGGGCGGGGCAATGAGCAGTTCTTC. Protein: CASSLGGRGNEQFF. The entire variable domain, with the rest obtained from reference TRBV11-2 and TRBJ2-1, is as follows: EAGVAQSPRYKIIEKRQSVAFWCNPISGHATLYWYQQILGQGPKLLIQFQNNGVVDDSQLPKDRFSAERLKGVDSTLKIQPAKLEDSAVYLCASSLGGRGNEQFFGPGTRLTVL.

The genes are TRBV28 and TRBJ2-7; 10 bases fit TRBD2. This CDR3 has 18 residues. Germline loops: CDR1 MDHEN, CDR2 SYDVKM. V was clipped by 6 bases and J by 5 bases; unmatched bases: 19. In nucleotides, the CDR3 is TGTGCCAGCAGGCTCCTGGGGCTAGCGGGAGACATAAGAAACGAGCAGTACTTC. Amino acid sequence: CASRLLGLAGDIRNEQYF.

Here the CDR3 reads CASSRTGEGHTEAFF. In nucleotides, the CDR3 is TGTGCCAGCAGCCGAACAGGGGAAGGTCACACTGAAGCTTTCTTT. V and J are TRBV27 and TRBJ1-1; 7 positions match TRBD1. The V gene's germline CDR1 is MNHEY and CDR2 SMNVEV (reference sequence). The CDR3 runs 15 residues. With V trimmed by 6 bases and J by 3 bases, 10 bases remained unmatched.

This sequence joins TRBV9 and TRBJ1-1, with unresolved D. V gave up 5 bases and J gave up 4 bases, with 15 bases separating them. The CDR3 length is 14 residues. The germline V gene encodes CDR1 SGDLS and CDR2 YYNGEE. The CDR3 region has the DNA TGTGCCAGCAGTCCTGGAGGGTGGGGCACTGAAGCTTTCTTT. Translating it yields CASSPGGWGTEAFF.

V gene TRBV5-4 combines with J gene TRBJ2-1; TRBD2 matches at 7 bases. J lost 5 bases, V lost 4 bases, and 12 bases had no gene match. Germline-derived CDR1 and CDR2 are SGHNT and YYREEE (reference sequence). The CDR3 runs 16 residues. DNA for the CDR3: TGTGCCAGCAGCCCTGTCAGGCTAGCGGAGGACAATGAGCAGTTCTTC. It yields the protein CASSPVRLAEDNEQFF.

The chain recombines TRBV9 with TRBJ2-5; the match to TRBD2 covers 9 bases. V trimming: 0 bases; J trimming: 4 bases; junction bases outside the gene matches: 4. This CDR3 contains 15 residues. Germline values: CDR1 SGDLS, CDR2 YYNGEE. In DNA form, the CDR3 reads TGTGCCAGCAGCGTAGGGGGCGGGAGGGGAGAGACCCAGTACTTC. Protein product: CASSVGGGRGETQYF.

The chain is built from TRBV28 and TRBJ2-5; 10 nucleotides match TRBD1. Germline V gene data show CDR1 as MDHEN and CDR2 as SYDVKM. V lost 2 bases, J lost 5 bases, and 8 bases stayed unmatched. The CDR3 loop spans 16 amino acids. CDR3 sequence: CASSLGGQGPRETQYF. The DNA of the CDR3 is TGTGCCAGCAGTTTAGGGGGACAGGGGCCTCGTGAGACCCAGTACTTC.

The CDR3 DNA sequence: TGTGCCAGCTCACGTAGCGGGAGCACAGATACGCAGTATTTT. This codes for CASSRSGSTDTQYF. V and J are TRBV18 and TRBJ2-3; 7 bases fit TRBD2. The J segment lost 0 bases and the V segment lost 4 bases, leaving 1 base of the junction unmatched. CDR1 and CDR2 from the germline V gene are KGHSH and LQKENI. The CDR3 has 14 amino acids.

The CDR3 DNA reads TGTGCCAGCAGTTCACGTCCAGGGGGCAAGACAGATACGCAGTATTTT. This gives the protein CASSSRPGGKTDTQYF. This rearrangement joins TRBV6-5 to TRBJ2-3, with 8 bases that match TRBD1. The CDR3 spans 16 residues. The J segment lost 3 bases and the V segment lost 4 bases, leaving 9 bases of the junction unmatched. The germline V gene has CDR1 MNHEY and CDR2 SVGAGI.

V gene TRBV5-6 combines with J gene TRBJ2-6; D is uncertain. The length of the CDR3 is 16 residues. V was trimmed by 1 base and J by 4 bases, leaving 12 bases between them. Per germline, CDR1 SGHDT and CDR2 YYEEEE. The DNA of the CDR3 is TGTGCCAGCAGCTTGTGGTGGGCGCAGGGGGCCAACGTCCTGACTTTC. Translation: CASSLWWAQGANVLTF.

J is TRBJ1-1 and V is TRBV2, with D hard to call. Germline CDR1 SNHLY, CDR2 FYNNEI. This CDR3 is 12 amino acids long. V was trimmed by 6 bases and J by 6 bases, leaving 11 bases between them. CDR3 in DNA: TGTGCCAGCAGAAAAGGAGCGTCTGAAGCTTTCTTT. Translation: CASRKGASEAFF.

This clone was found a few times. The CDR3 sequence: CASSLRQGPYEQYF. The CDR3 DNA follows: TGTGCCAGCAGCTTGAGACAGGGTCCCTACGAGCAGTACTTC. The chain recombines TRBV5-4 with TRBJ2-7; 7 bases fit TRBD1. This CDR3 contains 14 residues. From germline, CDR1 is SGHNT and CDR2 YYREEE (reference sequence). Trimming at V came to 1 base and at J to 2 bases, leaving 3 bases not matched to a gene.

V and J are TRBV14 and TRBJ1-1; D is perhaps TRBD1 (6 bases). The CDR3 consists of 15 residues. The V gene's germline CDR1 is SGHDN and CDR2 FVKESK. V was pared by 4 bases and J by 4 bases, with 16 bases between. Here the CDR3 reads CASSLNRVWSTEAFF. CDR3 in DNA: TGTGCCAGCAGCCTTAACAGGGTATGGTCCACTGAAGCTTTCTTT.

The V and J genes are TRBV2 and TRBJ2-3; D is perhaps TRBD2 (6 bases). The CDR3 is 16 amino acids. V gave up 5 bases and J gave up 2 bases, with 17 bases separating them. Germline V CDR1 and CDR2: SNHLY, FYNNEI. The CDR3 nucleotides are TGTGCCAGCAGTCCGCGGGGCCACCTGTCCACAGATACGCAGTATTTT. Protein sequence: CASSPRGHLSTDTQYF.

The chain employs TRBV27 and TRBJ2-7; 8 bases are a match to TRBD2. CDR1 is MNHEY and CDR2 is SMNVEV in the germline V gene (reference sequence). V lost 6 bases and J lost 5; bases outside the gene matches: 9. This CDR3 is 14 amino acids long. CDR3 nucleotides: TGTGCCAGCAGGCTAGCGGGCCCCCTGGACGAGCAGTACTTC. Translation gives CASRLAGPLDEQYF.